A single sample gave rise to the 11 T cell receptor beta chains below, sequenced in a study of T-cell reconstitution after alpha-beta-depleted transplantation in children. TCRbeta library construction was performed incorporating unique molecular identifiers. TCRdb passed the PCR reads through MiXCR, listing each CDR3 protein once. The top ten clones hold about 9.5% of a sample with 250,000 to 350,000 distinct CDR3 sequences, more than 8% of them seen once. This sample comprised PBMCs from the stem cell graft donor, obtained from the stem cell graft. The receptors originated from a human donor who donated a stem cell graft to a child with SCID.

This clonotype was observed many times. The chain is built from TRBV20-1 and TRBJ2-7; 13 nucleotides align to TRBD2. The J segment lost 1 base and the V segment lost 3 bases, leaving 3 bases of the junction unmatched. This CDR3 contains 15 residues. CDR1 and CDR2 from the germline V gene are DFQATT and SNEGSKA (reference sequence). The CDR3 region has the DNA TGCAGTGCTAGCCCACTAGCGGGGGGGTCCTACGAGCAGTACTTC. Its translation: CSASPLAGGSYEQYF.

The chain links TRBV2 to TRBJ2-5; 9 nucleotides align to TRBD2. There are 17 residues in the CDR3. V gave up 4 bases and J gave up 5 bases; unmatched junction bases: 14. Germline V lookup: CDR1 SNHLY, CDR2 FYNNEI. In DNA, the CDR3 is TGTGCCAGCAGTGCACCCGTGTTGGCTAGCGGGGAGGAGACCCAGTACTTC. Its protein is CASSAPVLASGEETQYF.

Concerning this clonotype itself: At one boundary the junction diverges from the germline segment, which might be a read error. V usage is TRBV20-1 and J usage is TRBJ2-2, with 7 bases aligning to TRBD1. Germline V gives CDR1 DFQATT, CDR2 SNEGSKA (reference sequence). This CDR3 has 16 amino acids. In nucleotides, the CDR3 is TGCTGTGCTAGAGAAATGACAGGGTTTTCCCCCGGGGAGCTGTTTTTT. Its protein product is CCAREMTGFSPGELFF.

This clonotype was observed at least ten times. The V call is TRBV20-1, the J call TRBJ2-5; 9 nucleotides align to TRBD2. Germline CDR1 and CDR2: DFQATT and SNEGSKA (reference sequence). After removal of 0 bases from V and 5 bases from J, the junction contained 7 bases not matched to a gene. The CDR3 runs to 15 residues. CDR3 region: CSARDSGLAMETQYF. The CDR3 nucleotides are TGCAGTGCTAGAGATTCTGGACTAGCGATGGAGACCCAGTACTTC.

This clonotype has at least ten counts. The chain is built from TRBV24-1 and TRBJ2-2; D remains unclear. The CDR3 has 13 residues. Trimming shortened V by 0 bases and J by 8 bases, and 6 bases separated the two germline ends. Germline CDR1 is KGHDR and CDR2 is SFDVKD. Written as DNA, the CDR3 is TGTGCCACCAGTGATTTGCGACGTGGGGAGCTGTTTTTT. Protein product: CATSDLRRGELFF.

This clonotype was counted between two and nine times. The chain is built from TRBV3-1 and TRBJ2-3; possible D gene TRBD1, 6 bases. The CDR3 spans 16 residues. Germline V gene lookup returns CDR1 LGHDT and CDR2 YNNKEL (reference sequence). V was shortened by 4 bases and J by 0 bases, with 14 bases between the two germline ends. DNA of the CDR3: TGTGCCAGCAGCCCCTGGACAGATTACAGCACAGATACGCAGTATTTT. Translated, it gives CASSPWTDYSTDTQYF.

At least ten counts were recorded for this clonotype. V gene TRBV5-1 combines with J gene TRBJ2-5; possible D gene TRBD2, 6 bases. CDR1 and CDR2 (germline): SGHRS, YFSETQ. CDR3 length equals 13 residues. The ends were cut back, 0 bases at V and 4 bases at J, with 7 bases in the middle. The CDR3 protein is CASSLGLGETQYF. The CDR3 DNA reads TGCGCCAGCAGCTTGGGACTAGGAGAGACCCAGTACTTC.

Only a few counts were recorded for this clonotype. The CDR3 is CSAASGITGGRIYGYTF. CDR3 DNA: TGCAGTGCTGCTAGCGGAATTACAGGGGGCAGAATCTATGGCTACACCTTC. V gene TRBV20-1 combines with J gene TRBJ1-2; 9 nucleotides line up with TRBD1. V shed 5 bases, J shed 4 bases, and the junction held 17 bases outside the gene matches. CDR3 length equals 17 residues. CDR1 is DFQATT and CDR2 is SNEGSKA in the germline V gene (reference sequence).

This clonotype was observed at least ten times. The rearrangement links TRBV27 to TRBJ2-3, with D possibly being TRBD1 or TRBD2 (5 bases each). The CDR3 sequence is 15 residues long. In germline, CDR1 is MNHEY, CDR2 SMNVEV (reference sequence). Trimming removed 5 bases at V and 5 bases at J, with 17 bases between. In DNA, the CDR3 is TGTGCCAGCAGTGCGCCGGGGCCTCCTAGAGATACGCAGTATTTT. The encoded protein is CASSAPGPPRDTQYF.

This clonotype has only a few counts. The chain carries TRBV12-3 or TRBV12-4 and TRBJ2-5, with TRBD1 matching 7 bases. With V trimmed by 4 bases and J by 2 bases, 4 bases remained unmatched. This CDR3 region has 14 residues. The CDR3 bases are TGTGCCAGCAGTTCAACCAGGGGGCAAGAGACCCAGTACTTC. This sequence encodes CASSSTRGQETQYF.

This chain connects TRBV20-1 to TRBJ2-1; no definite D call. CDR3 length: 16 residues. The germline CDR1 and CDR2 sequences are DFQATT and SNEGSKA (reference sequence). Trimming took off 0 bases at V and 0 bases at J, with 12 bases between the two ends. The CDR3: CSARDIAANSYNEQFF. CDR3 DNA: TGCAGTGCTAGAGATATTGCCGCGAACTCCTACAATGAGCAGTTCTTC.